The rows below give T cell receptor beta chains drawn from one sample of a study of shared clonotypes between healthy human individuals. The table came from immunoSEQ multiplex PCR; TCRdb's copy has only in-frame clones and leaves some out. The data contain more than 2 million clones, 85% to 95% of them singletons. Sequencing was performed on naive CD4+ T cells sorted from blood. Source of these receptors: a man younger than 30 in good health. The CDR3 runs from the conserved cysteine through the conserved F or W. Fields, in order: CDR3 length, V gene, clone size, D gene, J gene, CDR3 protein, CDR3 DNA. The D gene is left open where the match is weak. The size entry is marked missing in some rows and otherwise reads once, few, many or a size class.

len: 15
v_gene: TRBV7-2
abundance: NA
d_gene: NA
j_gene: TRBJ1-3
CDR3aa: CASSPRGVDGNTIYF
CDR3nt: TGTGCCAGCAGCCCCCGGGGGGTAGATGGAAACACCATATATTTT

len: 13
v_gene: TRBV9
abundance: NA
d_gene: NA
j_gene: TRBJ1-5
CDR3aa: CASSAQGNQPQHF
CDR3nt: TGTGCCAGCAGCGCGCAGGGGAATCAGCCCCAGCATTTT

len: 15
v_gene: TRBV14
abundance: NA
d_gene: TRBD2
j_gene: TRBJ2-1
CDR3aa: CASSLLAGALGEQFF
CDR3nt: TGTGCCAGCAGCCTACTAGCGGGGGCTTTAGGTGAGCAGTTCTTC

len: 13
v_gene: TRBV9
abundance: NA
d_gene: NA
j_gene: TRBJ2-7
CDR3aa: CAGVRTFSYEQYF
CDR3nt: TGTGCCGGAGTGCGGACCTTCTCCTACGAGCAGTACTTC

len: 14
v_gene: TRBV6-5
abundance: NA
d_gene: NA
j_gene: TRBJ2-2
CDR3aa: CASSTQGMGGELFF
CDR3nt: TGTGCCAGCAGTACCCAGGGGATGGGCGGGGAGCTGTTTTTT

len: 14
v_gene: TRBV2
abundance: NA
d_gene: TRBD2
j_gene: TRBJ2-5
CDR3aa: CASSGLAGEETQYF
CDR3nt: TGTGCCAGCAGTGGGCTAGCGGGGGAGGAGACCCAGTACTTC

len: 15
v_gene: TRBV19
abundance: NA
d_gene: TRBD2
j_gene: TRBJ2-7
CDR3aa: CASSPQGSGGYEQYF
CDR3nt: TGTGCCAGTAGTCCCCAGGGTAGCGGGGGATACGAGCAGTACTTC

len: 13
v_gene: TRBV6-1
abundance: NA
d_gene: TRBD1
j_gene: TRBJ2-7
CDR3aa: CASSEGQGHEQYF
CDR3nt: TGTGCCAGCAGCGAGGGACAGGGTCACGAGCAGTACTTC

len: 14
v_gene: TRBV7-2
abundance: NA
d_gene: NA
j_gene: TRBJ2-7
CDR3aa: CASSPGRTPYEQYF
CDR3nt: TGTGCCAGCAGTCCGGGACGGACCCCCTACGAGCAGTACTTC

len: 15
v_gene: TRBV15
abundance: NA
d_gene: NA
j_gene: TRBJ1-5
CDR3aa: CATSRDLVGNQPQHF
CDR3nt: TGTGCCACCAGCAGGGACCTGGTCGGCAATCAGCCCCAGCATTTT

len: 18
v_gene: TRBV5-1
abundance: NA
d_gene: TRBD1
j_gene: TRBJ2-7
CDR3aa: CASRRGTGTGRTSYEQYF
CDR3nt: TGCGCCAGCAGAAGGGGAACCGGGACAGGGCGGACCTCCTACGAGCAGTACTTC

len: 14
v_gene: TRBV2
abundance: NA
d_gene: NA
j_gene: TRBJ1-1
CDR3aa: CASSEGRLNTEAFF
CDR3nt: TGTGCCAGCAGTGAAGGACGGCTGAACACTGAAGCTTTCTTT

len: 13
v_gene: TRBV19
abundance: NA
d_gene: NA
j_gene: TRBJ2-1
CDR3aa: CASSPWTENEQFF
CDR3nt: TGTGCCAGTAGTCCTTGGACTGAAAATGAGCAGTTCTTC

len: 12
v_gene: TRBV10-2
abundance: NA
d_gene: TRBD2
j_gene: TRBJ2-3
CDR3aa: CASSEKLAGQYF
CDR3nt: TGCGCCAGCAGTGAGAAGCTAGCGGGGCAGTATTTT

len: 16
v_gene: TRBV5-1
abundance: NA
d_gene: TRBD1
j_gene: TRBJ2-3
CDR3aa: CASSPLGTGSTDTQYF
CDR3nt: TGCGCCAGCAGCCCTCTAGGGACAGGGTCCACAGATACGCAGTATTTT

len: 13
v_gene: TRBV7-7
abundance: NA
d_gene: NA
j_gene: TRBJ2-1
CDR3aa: CASSFSSGTEQFF
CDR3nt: TGTGCTAGCAGCTTCTCCTCGGGGACAGAGCAGTTCTTC

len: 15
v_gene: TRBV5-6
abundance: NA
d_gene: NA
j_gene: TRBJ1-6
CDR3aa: CASSLGMVKGSPLHF
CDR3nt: TGTGCCAGCAGCTTGGGTATGGTTAAGGGTTCACCCCTCCACTTT

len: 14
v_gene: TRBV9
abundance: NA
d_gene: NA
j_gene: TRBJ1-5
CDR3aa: CASSVEDAGQPQHF
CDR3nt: TGTGCCAGCAGCGTAGAGGATGCCGGTCAGCCCCAGCATTTT

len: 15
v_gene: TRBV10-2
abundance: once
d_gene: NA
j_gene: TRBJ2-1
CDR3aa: CASIARPSSYNEQFF
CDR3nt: TGCGCCAGCATTGCCAGGCCGAGCTCCTACAATGAGCAGTTCTTC

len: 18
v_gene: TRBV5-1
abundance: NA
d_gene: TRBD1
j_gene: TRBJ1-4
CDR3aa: CASSLAGQGSATNEKLFF
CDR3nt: TGCGCCAGCAGCTTGGCCGGACAGGGGAGTGCAACTAATGAAAAACTGTTTTTT

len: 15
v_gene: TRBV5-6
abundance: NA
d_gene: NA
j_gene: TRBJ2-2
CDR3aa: CASSLDGTNTGELFF
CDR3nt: TGTGCCAGCAGCTTGGACGGGACGAACACCGGGGAGCTGTTTTTT

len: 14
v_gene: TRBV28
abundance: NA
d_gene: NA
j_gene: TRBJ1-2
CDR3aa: CASSPASVNYGYTF
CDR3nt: TGTGCCAGCAGTCCTGCCAGCGTGAACTATGGCTACACCTTC

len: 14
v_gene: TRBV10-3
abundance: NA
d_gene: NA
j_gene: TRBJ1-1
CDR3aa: CASSSGTERTEAFF
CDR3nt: TGTGCCAGCAGTTCCGGGACTGAGAGGACTGAAGCTTTCTTT

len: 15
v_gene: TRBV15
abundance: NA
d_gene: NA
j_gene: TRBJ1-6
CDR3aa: CATSREASGNSPLHF
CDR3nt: TGTGCCACCAGCAGAGAGGCGTCAGGGAATTCACCCCTCCACTTT

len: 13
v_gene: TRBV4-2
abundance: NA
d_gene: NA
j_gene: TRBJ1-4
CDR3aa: CASSQLRGEKLFF
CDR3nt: TGTGCCAGCAGCCAACTAAGAGGGGAAAAACTGTTTTTT

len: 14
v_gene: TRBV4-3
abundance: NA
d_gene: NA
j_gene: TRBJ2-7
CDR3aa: CASSQDKAVKEQYF
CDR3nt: TGCGCCAGCAGCCAAGATAAGGCCGTAAAAGAGCAGTACTTC

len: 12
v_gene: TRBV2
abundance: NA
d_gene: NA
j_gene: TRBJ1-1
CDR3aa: CASSEAGTSAFF
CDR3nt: TGTGCCAGCAGTGAAGCGGGGACATCAGCTTTCTTT

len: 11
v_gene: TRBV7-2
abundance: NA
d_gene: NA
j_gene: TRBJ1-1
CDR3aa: CASSLVGAAFF
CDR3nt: TGTGCCAGCAGCTTAGTAGGGGCCGCTTTCTTT

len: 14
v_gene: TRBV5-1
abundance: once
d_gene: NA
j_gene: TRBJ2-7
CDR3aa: CASSQGGSNYEQYF
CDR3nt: TGCGCCAGCAGTCAAGGGGGGAGTAACTACGAGCAGTACTTC

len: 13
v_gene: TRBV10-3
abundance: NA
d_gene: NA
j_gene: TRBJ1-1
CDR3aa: CAISAAANTEAFF
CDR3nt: TGTGCCATCAGTGCGGCAGCTAACACTGAAGCTTTCTTT

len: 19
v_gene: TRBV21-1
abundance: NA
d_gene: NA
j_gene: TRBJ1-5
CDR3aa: CASSSDLGARSQGAQPQHF
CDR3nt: TGTGCCAGCAGCTCGGACTTAGGAGCTCGTAGCCAGGGGGCCCAGCCCCAGCATTTT

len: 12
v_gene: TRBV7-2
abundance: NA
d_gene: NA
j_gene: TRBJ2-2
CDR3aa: CASSSGTGELFF
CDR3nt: TGTGCCAGCAGCTCCGGCACCGGGGAGCTGTTTTTT

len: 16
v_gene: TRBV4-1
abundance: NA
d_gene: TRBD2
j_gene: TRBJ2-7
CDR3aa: CASSPTTSGGRYEQYF
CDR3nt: TGCGCCAGCAGCCCAACCACTAGCGGGGGGAGGTACGAGCAGTACTTC

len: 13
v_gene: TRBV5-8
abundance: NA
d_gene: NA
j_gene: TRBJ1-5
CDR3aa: CASSLDKNQPQHF
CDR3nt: TGTGCCAGCAGCTTAGACAAGAATCAGCCCCAGCATTTT

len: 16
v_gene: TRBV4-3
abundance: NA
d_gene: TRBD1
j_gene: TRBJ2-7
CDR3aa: CASSQESTGSSYEQYF
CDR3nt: TGCGCCAGCAGCCAGGAGTCGACAGGGTCAAGCTACGAGCAGTACTTC